This T cell receptor (beta chain) comes out of a study of blood T cell repertoires in COVID-19 (TCRdb year 2020). With regard to the full study: Collaborator samples came from the United States, Italy and Spain and covered acute and convalescent phases of COVID-19. The prospective study material was composed of cDNA or gDNA derived from T cells, B-cell-depleted T cells, or PBMCs. Subjects who had been exposed to COVID-19, were actively infected with it, or had recovered from it provided the deeply sampled blood TCRbeta repertoires that made up the dataset. A freely available public database, intended as a resource for researchers studying the immune response to SARS-CoV-2, is where the repertoires were released. Samples were obtained from the ongoing ImmuneRACE study (first 160 participants) and from 1,200 or so subjects provided by 6 global collaborators. A de-identified subject ID, COVID-19 status, age in years and sex were almost always included in the sample metadata. Where HLA class I and class II types were available, the types were taken from metadata supplied by the sample provider, not from assay-based typing. What the work shows at the level of the full study, not this receptor alone: Clinical and demographic metadata were provided uncurated, with the amount varying by source and participant.

Participants in the prospective study were aged roughly 18 to 100 years, lived in some 24 United States geographic areas, and enrolled through a virtual design. Cohort assignment in the prospective study relied on participant-reported clinical history from a screening survey and a study questionnaire. ImmuneRACE Cohort 3 recovered participants were defined by two consecutive negative NP/OP PCR tests, healthcare professional clearance, or symptom resolution. In the prospective study, mobile phlebotomists collected whole blood, serum and a nasopharyngeal or oropharyngeal swab from each participant. Participants in the prospective study had the option to provide additional blood draws and questionnaires over an approximately 2-month period. Before DNA extraction, prospective study blood samples were shipped either frozen or at room temperature. TCRbeta CDR3 regions were amplified from genomic DNA using the immunoSEQ Assay, a bias-controlled multiplex PCR. The original methods were these. Within the assay, amplification of reference gene primers was used to estimate how many nucleated cells each sample contained. Sequence reads were collapsed and filtered to measure the absolute abundance of every unique TCRbeta CDR3 rearrangement. For each sample, productive Simpson clonality was calculated by taking the square root of Simpson's diversity index across productive rearrangements. This immuneACCESS table, as held by TCRdb, lists in-frame sequences with V and J called but not all clones. Of the missing ones, under half trace to an unresolved V gene in checked studies; the others have no known cause. The V and J calls and clone size are taken from that table; D and trimming were inferred from the DNA. For this sample the table gives some 180,000 clones, of which more than 80% were detected only once. Clones ranked in the top ten supply about 6.3% of the sample.

On this clone itself: No cognate antigen has been identified for it. It has no much larger one-base neighbor in the sample; base qualities were not kept.

According to the germline V gene, CDR1 reads SNHLY and CDR2 reads FYNNEI. V has 5 bases trimmed and J has 0 bases trimmed; junction bases matching no gene number 3. The CDR3 runs 15 amino acids, cysteine and phenylalanine included. Only the CDR3 DNA is retained, 45 bases long and in frame from the first base. This TCR came from a man aged 40-49 years who had recovered from COVID-19. Specimen: PBMCs or T cells enriched from blood (not recorded which). This sequence uses TRBV2 and TRBJ1-2; 10 nucleotides in the junction match TRBD1. The DNA sequence is TGTGCCAGCAGTAGGGACAGGGGAGCTAACTATGGCTACACCTTC. The encoded protein is CASSRDRGANYGYTF.